The entry below describes one T cell receptor (beta chain). The sample originates from a study of shared clonotypes between healthy human individuals. Produced via immunoSEQ multiplex PCR; TCRdb's table is partial and in-frame only. The sample has roughly 1,800,000 clones, around 96% seen once; the top ten hold around 1%. The CDR3 spans 15 residues. The germline V gene encodes CDR1 MNHEY and CDR2 SVGAGI. V lost 5 bases and J lost 2, with 16 bases in between. Positive CCR7 selection of CD45RO-negative cells yielded the naive CD8 cells, and terminally differentiated effector memory CD45RA+ cells were excluded.

V usage is TRBV6-5 and J usage is TRBJ2-7, with D possibly being TRBD1 (6 bases). The clonotype comes from a man aged 18 to 35 in good health. The sample comprised naive CD8+ T cells sorted from blood. The DNA for the CDR3 is TGTGCCAGCAGTCCTCAAATAGGGGGAACCTACGAGCAGTACTTC. Translated: CASSPQIGGTYEQYF.